This T cell receptor beta chain stems from a study of OX40 agonist ivuxolimab in advanced cancers. Study-level background: Prior therapy, whether anti-PD-1, anti-PD-L1 or anti-CTLA-4, was allowed, and about 40% had some.

In the case of this clone: The antigen remains unidentified.

TCRdb keeps only in-frame clones here, not all; method: immunoSEQ multiplex PCR. This sample has some 72,000 clones; roughly 80% occur once, and the top ten carry approximately 0.51%. The trim removed 0 bases at V and 4 bases at J, leaving 4 bases unmatched. The germline V gene encodes CDR1 LGHNA and CDR2 YSLEER. The CDR3 consists of 15 residues. Study-wide points: Relative to CD4+, CD8+ T cells held more expanded clones on average.

Blood got drawn at baseline, again on cycle 4 day 1, and then on cycle 7 day 1. This clonotype originated in an adult with an advanced solid tumor such as melanoma, head and neck, liver or kidney cancer. The material sequenced was CD4+ or CD8+ T cells sorted from blood, taken in a trial of the OX40 agonist ivuxolimab. The V and J genes are TRBV4-3 and TRBJ1-2, with 8 bases lining up with TRBD1. In DNA form, the CDR3 reads TGCGCCAGCAGCCAAGATACCCAGGGGGCCTATGGCTACACCTTC. As protein: CASSQDTQGAYGYTF.